This TCR beta chain was sequenced for a study of blood T cell repertoires in COVID-19. Study-wide background: Specimens from acute and convalescent COVID-19 originated in the United States, Italy and Spain. Sources were T cells, B-cell-depleted T cells, or PBMCs; the material itself was cDNA or gDNA.

The CDR3 runs to 12 residues. Source study methods: Estimated nucleated cell counts came from reference gene primer amplification. Sequenced by immunoSEQ multiplex PCR; TCRdb stores in-frame clones only, minus some. V, J and clone size are taken as reported in that table, and D and trimming were inferred from the DNA itself. The table lists about 160,000 clones, approximately 82% of them singletons, with 20% to 25% in the top ten. The chain links TRBV21-1 to TRBJ2-7; the D call in the table, TRBD1, was not verified against the DNA. TRBV21-1 is listed as a pseudogene. The source material was peripheral blood. This receptor was identified in a woman over 75 with acute or convalescent COVID-19. In DNA form, the CDR3 reads TGTGCCGAACGCGGGACAGCCTACGAGCAGTACTTC. This encodes CAERGTAYEQYF.